What follows is one T cell receptor (beta chain) and its context. Its antigen is as yet unknown. V dropped 3 bases and J dropped 3; count of bases not matched to a gene: 5. The germline V gene encodes CDR1 LNHDA and CDR2 SQIVND (reference sequence). The CDR3 totals 15 residues. This specimen belongs to a study of long-term antiretroviral therapy in people with HIV. Whole-study results and caveats: Absence of data on ART adherence, viral resistance or therapy changes was noted.

The libraries were made with immunoSEQ v3.0 at survey level. The assay was immunoSEQ multiplex PCR, and TCRdb's table has in-frame clones only and misses some. This sample has 42,000 or so clones, with roughly nine tenths found just once. The chain employs TRBV19 and TRBJ2-4, with 7 nucleotides matching TRBD1. The TCR originated in a woman aged 50 to 60 with HIV. The sample was unsorted PBMCs, taken 0.1 years before starting antiretroviral therapy. CDR3 in DNA: TGTGCCAGTAGTATGATTACAGGGGACAAAAACATTCAGTACTTC. This gives the protein CASSMITGDKNIQYF.